This T cell receptor (beta chain) is from a study of blood T cells in healthy people across ages. This clonotype was detected many times. A junction boundary mismatches the germline segment, possibly from a read error. This CDR3 contains 15 residues. Next came a second PCR, run for about 6 to 12 cycles, which used a sample-barcoded 5' primer along with a J-beta primer mix. Every sample gave at least 3 million paired-end reads containing CDR3. TCRdb re-called the 5' RACE reads through MiXCR, storing one row per CDR3 protein. The sample consists of 650,000 to 800,000 distinct CDR3 sequences, over 40% of them appearing once.

The rearrangement joins TRBV12-3 or TRBV12-4 to TRBJ2-1, with a weak D call TRBD2 (5 bases). Sequenced: blood. This TCR came from a woman aged 80 or older in good health. This CDR3 is CASSSRGSSYNEQFF. The CDR3 coding sequence is TGCGCCAGCAGCTCTCGAGGGAGCTCCTACAATGAGCAGTTCTTC.